The T cell receptor (beta chain) described here comes from a study of long-term antiretroviral therapy in people with HIV. Study-level results: Despite increasing after ART, diversity remained lower than that of transplant donor controls.

On this clone itself: Its antigen is unknown.

immunoSEQ v3.0 was run at survey level. The method was immunoSEQ multiplex PCR; TCRdb's version includes in-frame clones alone and lacks a portion of them. The sample consists of 30,000 to 40,000 clones, approximately 74% of them appearing once. V lost 6 bases to trimming and J lost 2 bases, with 13 bases between them. Germline-derived CDR1 and CDR2 are SGHRS and YFSETQ. The CDR3 sequence is 14 residues long. Participants living with HIV all received treatment in the United States. The chain is built from TRBV5-1 and TRBJ2-3; D is perhaps TRBD1 (6 bases). The specimen comprised unsorted PBMCs, sampled 3 years after starting antiretroviral therapy. The sequence derives from a man between 45 and 60 years old with HIV. This CDR3 reads CASKGGLATDTQYF. Here the CDR3 DNA reads TGCGCCAGCAAAGGGGGTCTAGCCACAGATACGCAGTATTTT.